Presented here are 3 T cell receptor beta chains from one specimen sequenced in a study of blood T cell repertoires in COVID-19. Assay: immunoSEQ multiplex PCR; the TCRdb copy retains only in-frame clones and omits some. The sample consists of about 33,000 clones, over 90% of them appearing once. The source material was peripheral blood. The receptors come from a male donor with active COVID-19.

The rearrangement joins TRBV7-2 to TRBJ2-6, with 9 positions matching TRBD2. The CDR3 has 19 residues. CDR1 and CDR2 from the germline V gene are SGHTA and FQGNSA. The V gene end was trimmed by 4 bases and the J gene end by 1 base; junction bases not matched to a gene: 11. The CDR3 reads CASSWWRGGLQSGANVLTF. CDR3 nucleotides: TGTGCCAGCAGCTGGTGGCGGGGGGGCCTCCAGTCTGGGGCCAACGTCCTGACTTTC.

The gene calls are TRBV19 and TRBJ2-1; 12 positions match TRBD2. The length of the CDR3 is 12 residues. With V trimmed by 11 bases and J by 9 bases, 5 bases remained unmatched. The V gene's germline CDR1 is LNHDA and CDR2 SQIVND (reference sequence). CDR3 sequence reads: CASSGGAGEQFF. CDR3 DNA: TGTGCCTCTAGCGGGGGGGCGGGTGAGCAGTTCTTC.

The chain joins TRBV27 to TRBJ1-2; TRBD1 might be the D (6 bases). Germline lookup yields CDR1 MNHEY and CDR2 SMNVEV (reference sequence). V dropped 2 bases and J dropped 3 bases, with 13 bases sitting between them. The CDR3 is 15 residues long. Here the CDR3 DNA reads TGTGCCAGCAGTTTACTGTTGGGGGCGGACTATGGCTACACCTTC. Translated: CASSLLLGADYGYTF.